A single sample is the source of the 5 T cell receptor beta chains below, sequenced in a study of memory CD4+ T cells and cytomegalovirus serostatus (dated by TCRdb to 2018 to 2020). A FACSAria II was used to sort memory CD4+ T cells, defined as single viable CD3+CD4+CD8-CD45RO+ cells. Library preparation employed the immunoSEQ multiplex PCR assay. TCRdb stores this immuneACCESS table with in-frame sequences only. Part of the clones is absent; in the studies checked, under half of the shortfall reflects unresolved V genes, and no reason is known for the rest. This sample gives tens of thousands of clones in total; around 80% of them show up just once. The ten top clones hold 0.95% to 1.2% of the sample. Material for sequencing was memory CD4+ T cells from blood. The receptors here all came from an adult in good health and CMV-seronegative.

The genes are TRBV30 and TRBJ2-2; 9 bases are shared with TRBD2. The CDR3 totals 18 residues. V shed 0 bases, J shed 6 bases, and the junction held 14 bases outside the gene matches. Germline-derived CDR1 and CDR2 are GTSNPN and SVGIG (reference sequence). In DNA, the CDR3 is TGTGCCTGGAGTGTCCGCCCGGGACTAGCTACAATTCCCGGGGAGCTGTTTTTT. Translating it yields CAWSVRPGLATIPGELFF.

This sequence joins TRBV5-4 and TRBJ2-5; TRBD2 agrees at 10 bases. Germline assignment: CDR1 SGHNT and CDR2 YYREEE (reference sequence). J gave up 4 bases and V 0 bases, and 9 bases lay outside the gene matches. The CDR3 totals 17 residues. DNA for the CDR3: TGTGCCAGCAGCTTGGGAGCTAGCGGGAGAGGTCGAGAGACCCAGTACTTC. Translated, it gives CASSLGASGRGRETQYF.

This clone was recorded a few times. The chain employs TRBV11-3 and TRBJ1-3; the D is unclear. CDR1 and CDR2 (germline): SGHNT, YENEEA. V lost 0 bases, J lost 4 bases, and 4 bases lay in between. The CDR3 is 13 amino acids. The CDR3 DNA reads TGTGCCAGCAGCTTAGAGGAAGGAAACACCATATATTTT. Protein: CASSLEEGNTIYF.

J is TRBJ1-2 and V is TRBV6-5; 12 positions match TRBD1. Germline lookup yields CDR1 MNHEY and CDR2 SVGAGI. After removal of 6 bases from V and 4 bases from J, the junction contained 3 bases not matched to a gene. The CDR3 covers 14 residues. Here the CDR3 reads CASRGQGAGYGYTF. For the CDR3, the DNA is TGTGCCAGCAGGGGACAGGGGGCGGGCTATGGCTACACCTTC.

The rearrangement uses TRBV6-5 and TRBJ1-2, with a possible D match to TRBD1 (5 bases). The CDR3 consists of 13 residues. Germline loops: CDR1 MNHEY, CDR2 SVGAGI. Trimming pared 6 bases from V and 6 bases from J, leaving 14 bases between. The CDR3 here is CASRRGQWDGYTF. The CDR3, as DNA: TGTGCCAGCAGAAGGGGCCAGTGGGATGGCTACACCTTC.